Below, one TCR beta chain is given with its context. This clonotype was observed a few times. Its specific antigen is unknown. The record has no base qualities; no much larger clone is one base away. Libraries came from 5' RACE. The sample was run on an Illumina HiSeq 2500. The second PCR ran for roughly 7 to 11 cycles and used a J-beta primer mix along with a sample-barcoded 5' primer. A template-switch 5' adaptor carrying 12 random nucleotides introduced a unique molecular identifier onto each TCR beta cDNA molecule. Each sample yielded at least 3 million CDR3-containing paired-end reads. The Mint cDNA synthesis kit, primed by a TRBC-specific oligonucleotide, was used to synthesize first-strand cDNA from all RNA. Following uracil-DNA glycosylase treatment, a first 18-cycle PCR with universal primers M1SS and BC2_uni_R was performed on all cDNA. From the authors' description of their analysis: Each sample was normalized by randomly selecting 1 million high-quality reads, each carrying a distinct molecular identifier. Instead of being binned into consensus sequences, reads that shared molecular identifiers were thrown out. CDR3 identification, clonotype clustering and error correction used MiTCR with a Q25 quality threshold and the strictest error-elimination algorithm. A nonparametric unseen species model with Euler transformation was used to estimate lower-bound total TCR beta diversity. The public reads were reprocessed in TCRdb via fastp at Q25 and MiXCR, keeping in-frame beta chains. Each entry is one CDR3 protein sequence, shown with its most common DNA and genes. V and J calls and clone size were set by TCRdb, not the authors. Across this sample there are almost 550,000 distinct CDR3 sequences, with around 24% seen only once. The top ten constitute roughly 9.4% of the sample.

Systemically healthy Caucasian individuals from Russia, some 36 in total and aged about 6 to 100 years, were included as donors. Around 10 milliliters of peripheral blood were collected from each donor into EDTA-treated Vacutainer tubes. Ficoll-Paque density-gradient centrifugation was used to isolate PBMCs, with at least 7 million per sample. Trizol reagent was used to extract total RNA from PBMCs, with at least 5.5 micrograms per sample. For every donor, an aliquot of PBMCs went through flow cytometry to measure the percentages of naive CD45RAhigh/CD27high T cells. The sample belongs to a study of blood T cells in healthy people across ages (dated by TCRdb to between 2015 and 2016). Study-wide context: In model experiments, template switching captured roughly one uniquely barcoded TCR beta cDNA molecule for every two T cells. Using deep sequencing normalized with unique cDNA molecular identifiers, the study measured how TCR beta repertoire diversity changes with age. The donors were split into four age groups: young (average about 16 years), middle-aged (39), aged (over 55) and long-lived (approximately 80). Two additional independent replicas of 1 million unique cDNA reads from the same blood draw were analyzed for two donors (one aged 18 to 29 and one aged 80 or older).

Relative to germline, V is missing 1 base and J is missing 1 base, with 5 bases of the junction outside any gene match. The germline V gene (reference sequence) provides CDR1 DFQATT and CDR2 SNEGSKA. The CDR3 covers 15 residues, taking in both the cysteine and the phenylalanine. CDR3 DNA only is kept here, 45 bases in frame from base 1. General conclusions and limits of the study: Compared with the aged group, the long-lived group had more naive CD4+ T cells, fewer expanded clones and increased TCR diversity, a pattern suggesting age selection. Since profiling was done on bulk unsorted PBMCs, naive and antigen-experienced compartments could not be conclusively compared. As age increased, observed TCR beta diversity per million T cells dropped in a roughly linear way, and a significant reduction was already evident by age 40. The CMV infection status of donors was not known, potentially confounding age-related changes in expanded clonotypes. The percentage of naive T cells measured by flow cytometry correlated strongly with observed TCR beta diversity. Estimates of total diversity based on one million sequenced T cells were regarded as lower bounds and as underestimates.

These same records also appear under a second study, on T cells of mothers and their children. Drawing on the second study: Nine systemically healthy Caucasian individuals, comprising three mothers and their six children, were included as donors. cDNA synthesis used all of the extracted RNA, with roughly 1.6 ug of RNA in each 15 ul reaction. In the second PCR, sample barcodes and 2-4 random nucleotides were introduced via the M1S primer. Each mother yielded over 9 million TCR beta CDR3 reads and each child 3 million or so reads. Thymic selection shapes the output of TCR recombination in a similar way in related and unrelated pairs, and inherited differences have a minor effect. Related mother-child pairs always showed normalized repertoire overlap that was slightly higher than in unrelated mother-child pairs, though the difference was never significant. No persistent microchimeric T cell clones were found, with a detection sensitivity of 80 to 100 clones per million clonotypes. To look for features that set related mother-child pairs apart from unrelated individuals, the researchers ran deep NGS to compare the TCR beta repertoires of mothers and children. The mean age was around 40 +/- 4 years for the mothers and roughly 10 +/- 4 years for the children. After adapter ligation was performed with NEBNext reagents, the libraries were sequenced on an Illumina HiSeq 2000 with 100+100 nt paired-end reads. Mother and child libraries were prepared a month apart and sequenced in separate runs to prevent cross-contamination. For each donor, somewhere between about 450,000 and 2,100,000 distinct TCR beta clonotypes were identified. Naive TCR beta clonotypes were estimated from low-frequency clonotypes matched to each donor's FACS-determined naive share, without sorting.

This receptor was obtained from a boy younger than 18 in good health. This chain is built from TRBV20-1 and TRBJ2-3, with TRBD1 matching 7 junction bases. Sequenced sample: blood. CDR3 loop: CSARAPGGGTDTQYF. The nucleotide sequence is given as TGCAGTGCTAGAGCCCCAGGGGGTGGCACAGATACGCAGTATTTT.